This TCR beta chain was identified in a study of T cells after yellow fever vaccination. This CDR3 contains 13 residues. The V end lost 4 bases, the J end lost 4 bases, and 13 bases lay between the germline ends. Germline V lookup: CDR1 SQVTM, CDR2 ANQGSEA. This clonotype was found a few times. Via MiXCR, TCRdb re-called the 5' RACE reads, giving one row per CDR3 protein. The data hold approximately 150,000 distinct CDR3 sequences, with approximately 6.2% observed a single time. The material was CD4+ T cells sorted from PBMCs, obtained on the day of the first yellow fever vaccination. This TCR was sampled from a man aged 18 to 30 who received the YFV17D yellow fever vaccine. This chain joins TRBV29-1 and TRBJ1-2; a weak D match, TRBD1 (6 bases). This chain's CDR3 is CSVARGEGYGYTF. The CDR3 DNA reads TGCAGCGTTGCTAGGGGGGAAGGCTATGGCTACACCTTC.